A single sample gave rise to the 8 T cell receptor beta chains below, sequenced in a study of shared clonotypes between healthy human individuals. The assay was immunoSEQ multiplex PCR, and TCRdb's table has in-frame clones only and misses some. The table lists approximately 1.5 million clones, around 98.5% of them singletons. Sequencing used naive CD4+ T cells sorted from blood. Subset of the sample: CD45RA+ positively selected. These receptor sequences come from a man aged 25-45 years in good health.

The chain recombines TRBV6-6 with TRBJ2-3, with 10 bases matching TRBD2. The V gene end was trimmed by 4 bases and the J gene end by 6 bases; junction bases not matched to a gene: 7. Germline loops: CDR1 MNHNY, CDR2 SVGAGI (reference sequence). The CDR3 has 15 amino acids. The CDR3 reads CASSSAGGPSDTQYF. Written as DNA, the CDR3 is TGTGCCAGCAGTTCAGCGGGAGGGCCTAGTGATACGCAGTATTTT.

The chain recombines TRBV5-1 with TRBJ1-6; the D is unclear. V was cut by 4 bases and J by 8 bases, with 10 bases left in between. The germline CDR1 and CDR2 sequences are SGHRS and YFSETQ. This CDR3 is 13 amino acids long. The CDR3 spells CASSRERDSPLHF. The CDR3 bases are TGCGCCAGCAGCCGGGAGAGAGATTCACCCCTCCACTTT. The whole variable domain, remainder taken from reference TRBV5-1 and TRBJ1-6, is KAGVTQTPRYLIKTRGQQVTLSCSPISGHRSVSWYQQTPGQGLQFLFEYFSETQRNKGNFPGRFSGRQFSNSRSEMNVSTLELGDSALYLCASSRERDSPLHFGNGTRLTVT.

This chain links TRBV28 with TRBJ1-4, with TRBD1 as a possible D gene (5 bases). Germline loops: CDR1 MDHEN, CDR2 SYDVKM. This CDR3 region has 13 residues. The V and J ends lost 8 bases and 4 bases respectively, with 11 bases between them. The CDR3 sequence: CASGGHNNEKLFF. CDR3 sequence (DNA): TGTGCCAGCGGCGGACATAATAATGAAAAACTGTTTTTT.

The chain links TRBV19 to TRBJ2-3; 10 bases are shared with TRBD1. CDR1 LNHDA and CDR2 SQIVND come from the germline V gene (reference sequence). Trimming took 9 bases from V and 0 from J; bases not matched to a gene: 6. The CDR3 has 15 amino acids. For the CDR3, the DNA is TGTGCCAGCGAGGGGACAGGGGTTAGCACAGATACGCAGTATTTT. It translates to CASEGTGVSTDTQYF.

This rearrangement joins TRBV7-8 to TRBJ2-1, with D uncertain. The CDR3 covers 13 residues. V lost 1 base and J 5 bases, leaving 6 bases between the germline ends. Germline CDR1 is SGHVS and CDR2 is FQNEAQ. CDR3 bases: TGTGCCAGCAGCTTAGGACTTGACAATGAGCAGTTCTTC. Translated, it gives CASSLGLDNEQFF.

This chain joins TRBV19 and TRBJ2-1; tentative D call: TRBD2 (5 bases). The V gene lost 0 bases and the J gene lost 2 bases, with 11 bases spanning the gap. CDR1 is LNHDA and CDR2 is SQIVND in the germline V gene (reference sequence). The CDR3 is 16 amino acids. The CDR3 sequence is CASSIDGGITYNEQFF. The CDR3 DNA sequence: TGTGCCAGTAGTATAGATGGAGGAATCACCTACAATGAGCAGTTCTTC.

The chain employs TRBV7-3 and TRBJ2-2; perhaps TRBD2 as D (6 bases). CDR3 length: 16 residues. CDR1 SGHTA and CDR2 FQGTGA come from the germline V gene. V lost 5 bases, J lost 4 bases, and 17 bases lay in between. The CDR3 spells CASSPKTKAGTGELFF. CDR3 DNA sequence: TGTGCCAGCAGCCCGAAGACTAAAGCGGGCACCGGGGAGCTGTTTTTT. Full variable domain (outside the CDR3, taken from reference TRBV7-3 and TRBJ2-2): GAGVSQTPSNKVTEKGKYVELRCDPISGHTALYWYRQSLGQGPEFLIYFQGTGAADDSGLPNDRFFAVRPEGSVSTLKIQRTERGDSAVYLCASSPKTKAGTGELFFGEGSRLTVL.

This chain connects TRBV5-1 to TRBJ2-7, with 11 positions matching TRBD2. Germline-derived CDR1 and CDR2 are SGHRS and YFSETQ. This CDR3 region has 17 residues. The trim removed 4 bases at V and 2 bases at J, leaving 11 bases unmatched. The CDR3 is CASSVGTSGSTPYEQYF. For the CDR3, the DNA is TGCGCCAGCAGCGTTGGCACTAGCGGGAGTACCCCCTACGAGCAGTACTTC.